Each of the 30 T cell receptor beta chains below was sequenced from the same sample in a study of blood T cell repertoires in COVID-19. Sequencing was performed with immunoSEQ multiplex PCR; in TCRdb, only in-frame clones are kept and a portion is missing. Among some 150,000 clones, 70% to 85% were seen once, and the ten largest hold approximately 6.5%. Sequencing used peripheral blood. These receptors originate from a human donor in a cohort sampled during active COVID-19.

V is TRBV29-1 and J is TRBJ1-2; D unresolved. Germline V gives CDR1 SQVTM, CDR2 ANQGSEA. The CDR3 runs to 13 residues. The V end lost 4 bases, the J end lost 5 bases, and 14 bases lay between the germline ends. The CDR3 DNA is TGCAGCGTTGGGTACAGAGATGGGTATGGCTACACCTTC. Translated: CSVGYRDGYGYTF.

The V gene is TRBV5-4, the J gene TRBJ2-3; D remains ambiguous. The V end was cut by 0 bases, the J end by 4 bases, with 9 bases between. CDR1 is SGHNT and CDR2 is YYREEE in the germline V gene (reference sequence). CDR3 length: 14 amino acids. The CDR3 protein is CASSLGDLSDTQYF. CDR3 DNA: TGTGCCAGCAGCTTGGGAGACTTGTCAGATACGCAGTATTTT.

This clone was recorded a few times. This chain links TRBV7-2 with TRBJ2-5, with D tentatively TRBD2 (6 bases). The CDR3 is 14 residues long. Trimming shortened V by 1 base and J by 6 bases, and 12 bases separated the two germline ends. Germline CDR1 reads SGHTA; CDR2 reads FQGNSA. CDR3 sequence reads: CASSLGRGAKTQYF. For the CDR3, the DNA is TGTGCCAGCAGCTTAGGGAGGGGCGCAAAGACCCAGTACTTC.

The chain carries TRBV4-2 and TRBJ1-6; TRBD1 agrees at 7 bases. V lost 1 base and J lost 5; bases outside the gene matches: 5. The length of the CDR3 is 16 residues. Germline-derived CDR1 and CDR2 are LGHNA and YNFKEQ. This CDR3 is CASSQASDRDNSPLHF. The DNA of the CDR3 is TGTGCCAGCAGCCAAGCGTCCGACAGGGATAATTCACCCCTCCACTTT.

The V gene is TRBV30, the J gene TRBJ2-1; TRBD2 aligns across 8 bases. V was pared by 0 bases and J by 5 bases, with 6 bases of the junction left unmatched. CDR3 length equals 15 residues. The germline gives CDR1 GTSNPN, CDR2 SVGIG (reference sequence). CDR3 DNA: TGTGCCTGGAGTGTAGGGAGCGGGGGCCACAATGAGCAGTTCTTC. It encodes CAWSVGSGGHNEQFF.

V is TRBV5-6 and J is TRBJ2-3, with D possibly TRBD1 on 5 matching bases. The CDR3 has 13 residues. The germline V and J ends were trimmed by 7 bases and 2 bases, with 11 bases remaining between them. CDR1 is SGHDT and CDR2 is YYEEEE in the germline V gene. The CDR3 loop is CASDRHNTDTQYF. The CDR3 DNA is TGTGCCAGCGACAGACATAACACAGATACGCAGTATTTT.

This chain's CDR3 is CASSSGQRGETQYF. CDR3 DNA: TGTGCCAGCAGCTCGGGACAGAGAGGGGAGACCCAGTACTTC. The V gene is TRBV2, the J gene TRBJ2-5; 7 bases fit TRBD1. V trimming: 6 bases; J trimming: 5 bases; junction bases outside the gene matches: 9. The CDR3 runs to 14 residues. In germline, CDR1 is SNHLY, CDR2 FYNNEI.

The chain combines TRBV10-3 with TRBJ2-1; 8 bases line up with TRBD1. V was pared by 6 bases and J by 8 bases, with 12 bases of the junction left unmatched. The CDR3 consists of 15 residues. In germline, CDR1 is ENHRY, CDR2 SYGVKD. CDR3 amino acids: CAISFLGQGADEQFF. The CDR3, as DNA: TGTGCCATCAGCTTTTTAGGGCAGGGGGCGGATGAGCAGTTCTTC.

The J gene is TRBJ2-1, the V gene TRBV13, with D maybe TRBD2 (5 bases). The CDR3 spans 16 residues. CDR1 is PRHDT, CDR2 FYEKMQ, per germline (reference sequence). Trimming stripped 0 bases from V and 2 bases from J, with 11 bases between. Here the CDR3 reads CASSLGRTGTYNEQFF. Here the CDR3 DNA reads TGTGCCAGCAGCTTAGGGAGGACTGGTACCTACAATGAGCAGTTCTTC.

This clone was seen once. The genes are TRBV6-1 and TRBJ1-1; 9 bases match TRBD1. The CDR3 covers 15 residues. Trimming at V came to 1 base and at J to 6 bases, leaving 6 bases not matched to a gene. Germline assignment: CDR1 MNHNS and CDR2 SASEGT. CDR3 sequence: CASSEVDRGKPEAFF. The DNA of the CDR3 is TGTGCCAGCAGTGAAGTGGACAGGGGAAAACCTGAAGCTTTCTTT.

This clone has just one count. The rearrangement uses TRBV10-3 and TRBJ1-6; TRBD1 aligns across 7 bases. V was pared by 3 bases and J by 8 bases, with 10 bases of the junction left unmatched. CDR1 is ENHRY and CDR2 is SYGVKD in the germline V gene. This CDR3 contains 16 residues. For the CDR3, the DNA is TGTGCCATCAGTGATTCTCGACAGGGCAGCGATTCACCCCTCCACTTT. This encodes CAISDSRQGSDSPLHF.

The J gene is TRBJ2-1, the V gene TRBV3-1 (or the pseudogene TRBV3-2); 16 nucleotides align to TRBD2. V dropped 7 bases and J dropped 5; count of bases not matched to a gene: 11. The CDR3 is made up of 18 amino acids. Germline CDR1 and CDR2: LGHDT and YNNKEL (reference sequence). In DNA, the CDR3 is TGTGCCAGCACCAAGGGACTAGCGGGGGGGCCGGGGAACAATGAGCAGTTCTTC. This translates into CASTKGLAGGPGNNEQFF.

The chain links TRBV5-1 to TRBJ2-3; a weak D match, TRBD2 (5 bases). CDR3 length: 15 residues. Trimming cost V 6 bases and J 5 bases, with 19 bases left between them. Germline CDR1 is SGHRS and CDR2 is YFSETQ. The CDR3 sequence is CASNLAPAVEDTQYF. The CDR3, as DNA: TGCGCCAGCAACCTAGCTCCCGCGGTGGAAGATACGCAGTATTTT.

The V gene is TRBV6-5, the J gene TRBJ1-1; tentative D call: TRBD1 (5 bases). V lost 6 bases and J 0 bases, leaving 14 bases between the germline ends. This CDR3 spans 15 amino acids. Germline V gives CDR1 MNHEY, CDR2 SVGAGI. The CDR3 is CASSRQRLMNTEAFF. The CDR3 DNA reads TGTGCCAGCAGCCGACAGAGATTAATGAACACTGAAGCTTTCTTT.

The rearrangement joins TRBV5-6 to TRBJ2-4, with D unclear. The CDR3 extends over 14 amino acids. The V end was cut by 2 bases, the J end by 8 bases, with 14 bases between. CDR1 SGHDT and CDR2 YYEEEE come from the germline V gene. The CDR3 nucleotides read TGTGCCAGCAGCTTCAGCGTGAGGTTATACATTCAGTACTTC. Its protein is CASSFSVRLYIQYF.

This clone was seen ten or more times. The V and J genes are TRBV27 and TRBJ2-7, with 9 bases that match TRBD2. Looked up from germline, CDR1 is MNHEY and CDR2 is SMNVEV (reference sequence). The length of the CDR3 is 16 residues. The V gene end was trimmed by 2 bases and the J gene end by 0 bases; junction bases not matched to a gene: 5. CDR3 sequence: CASSLRAGGNSYEQYF. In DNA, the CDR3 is TGTGCCAGCAGTTTAAGGGCGGGGGGGAACTCCTACGAGCAGTACTTC.

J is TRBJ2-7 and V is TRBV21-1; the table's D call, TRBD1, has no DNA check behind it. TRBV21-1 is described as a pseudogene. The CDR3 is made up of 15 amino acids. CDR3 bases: TGTGCCAGCAGCACTCGACAGGGAAGCTCCTACGAGCAGTACTTC. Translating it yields CASSTRQGSSYEQYF.

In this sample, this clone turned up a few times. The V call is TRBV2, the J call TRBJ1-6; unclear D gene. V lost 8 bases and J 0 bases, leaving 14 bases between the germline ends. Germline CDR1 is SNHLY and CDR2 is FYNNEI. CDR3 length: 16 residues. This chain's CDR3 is CASLLTRGSYNSPLHF. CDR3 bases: TGTGCCAGCCTACTCACCCGGGGCTCCTATAATTCACCCCTCCACTTT. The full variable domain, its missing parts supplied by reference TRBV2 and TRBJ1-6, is EPEVTQTPSHQVTQMGQEVILRCVPISNHLYFYWYRQILGQKVEFLVSFYNNEISEKSEIFDDQFSVERPDGSNFTLKIRSTKLEDSAMYFCASLLTRGSYNSPLHFGNGTRLTVT.

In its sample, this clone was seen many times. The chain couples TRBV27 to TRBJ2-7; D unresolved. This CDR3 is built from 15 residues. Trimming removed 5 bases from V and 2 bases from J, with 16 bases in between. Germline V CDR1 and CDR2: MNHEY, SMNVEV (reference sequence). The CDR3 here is CASSPSVAETYEQYF. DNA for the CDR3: TGTGCCAGCAGTCCCAGTGTGGCGGAGACCTACGAGCAGTACTTC.

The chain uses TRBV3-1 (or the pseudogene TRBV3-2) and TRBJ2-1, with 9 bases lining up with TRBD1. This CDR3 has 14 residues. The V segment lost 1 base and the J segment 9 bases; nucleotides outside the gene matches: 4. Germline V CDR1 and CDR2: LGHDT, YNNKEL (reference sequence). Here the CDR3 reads CASSQARTGVEQFF. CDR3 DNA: TGTGCCAGCAGCCAAGCAAGGACAGGGGTTGAGCAGTTCTTC.

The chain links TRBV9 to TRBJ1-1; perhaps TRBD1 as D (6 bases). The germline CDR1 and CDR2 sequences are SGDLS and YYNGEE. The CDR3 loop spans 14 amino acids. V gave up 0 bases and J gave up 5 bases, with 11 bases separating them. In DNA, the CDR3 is TGTGCCAGCAGCGTAGACGTAGGGGGTACTGAAGCTTTCTTT. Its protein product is CASSVDVGGTEAFF. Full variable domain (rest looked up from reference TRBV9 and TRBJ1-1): DSGVTQTPKHLITATGQRVTLRCSPRSGDLSVYWYQQSLDQGLQFLIQYYNGEERAKGNILERFSAQQFPDLHSELNLSSLELGDSALYFCASSVDVGGTEAFFGQGTRLTVV.

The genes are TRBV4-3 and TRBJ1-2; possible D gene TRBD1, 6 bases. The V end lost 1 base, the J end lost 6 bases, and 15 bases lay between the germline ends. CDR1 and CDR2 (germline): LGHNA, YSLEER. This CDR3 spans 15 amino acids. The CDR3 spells CASSQVNAGVDGYTF. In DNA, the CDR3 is TGCGCCAGCAGCCAAGTAAACGCAGGGGTGGATGGCTACACCTTC.

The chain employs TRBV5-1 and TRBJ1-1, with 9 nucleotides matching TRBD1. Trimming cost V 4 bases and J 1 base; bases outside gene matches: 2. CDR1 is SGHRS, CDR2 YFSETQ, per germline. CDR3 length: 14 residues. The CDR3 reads CASSATGGNTEAFF. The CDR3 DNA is TGCGCCAGCAGCGCGACAGGGGGGAACACTGAAGCTTTCTTT.

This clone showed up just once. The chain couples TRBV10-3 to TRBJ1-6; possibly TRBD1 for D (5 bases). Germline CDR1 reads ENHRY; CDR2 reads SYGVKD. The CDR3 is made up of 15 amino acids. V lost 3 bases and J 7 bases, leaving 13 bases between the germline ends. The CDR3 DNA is TGTGCCATCAGTGACAGGGATCAAAGAAATTCACCCCTCCACTTT. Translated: CAISDRDQRNSPLHF.

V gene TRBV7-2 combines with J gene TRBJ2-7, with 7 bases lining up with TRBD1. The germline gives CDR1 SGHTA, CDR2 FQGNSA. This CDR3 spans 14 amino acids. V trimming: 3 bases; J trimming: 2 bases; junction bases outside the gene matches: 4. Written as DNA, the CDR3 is TGTGCCAGCAGCTTTATGGGACAGACCTACGAGCAGTACTTC. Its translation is CASSFMGQTYEQYF. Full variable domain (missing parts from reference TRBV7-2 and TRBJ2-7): GAGVSQSPSNKVTEKGKDVELRCDPISGHTALYWYRQSLGQGLEFLIYFQGNSAPDKSGLPSDRFSAERTGGSVSTLTIQRTQQEDSAVYLCASSFMGQTYEQYFGPGTRLTVT.

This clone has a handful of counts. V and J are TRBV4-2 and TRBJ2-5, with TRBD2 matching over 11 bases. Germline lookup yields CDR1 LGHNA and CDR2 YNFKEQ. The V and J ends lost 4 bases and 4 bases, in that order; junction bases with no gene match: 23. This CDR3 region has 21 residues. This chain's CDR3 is CASSPPPLAGGPNRPRETQYF. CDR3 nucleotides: TGTGCCAGCAGCCCTCCTCCCTTAGCGGGGGGGCCTAATCGACCCAGAGAGACCCAGTACTTC.

CDR3 loop: CASNPGGGETQYF. The CDR3 DNA is TGTGCCAGCAACCCGGGGGGAGGGGAGACCCAGTACTTC. The genes are TRBV9 and TRBJ2-5; 7 bases are shared with TRBD2. V lost 6 bases, J lost 5 bases, and 7 bases stayed unmatched. The length of the CDR3 is 13 residues. CDR1 and CDR2 from the germline V gene are SGDLS and YYNGEE.

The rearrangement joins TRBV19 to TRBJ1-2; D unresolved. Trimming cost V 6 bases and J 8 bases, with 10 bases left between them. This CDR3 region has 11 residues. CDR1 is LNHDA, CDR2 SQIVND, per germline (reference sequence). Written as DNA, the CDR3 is TGTGCCAGTAGCAATGGCGGAGGCTACACCTTC. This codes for CASSNGGGYTF.

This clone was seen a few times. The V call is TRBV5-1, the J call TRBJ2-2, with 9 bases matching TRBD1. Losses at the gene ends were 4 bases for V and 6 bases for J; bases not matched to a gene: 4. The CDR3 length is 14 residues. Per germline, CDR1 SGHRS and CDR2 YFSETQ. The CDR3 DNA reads TGCGCCAGCAGCATGGGACAGGGTCCCGGGGAGCTGTTTTTT. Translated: CASSMGQGPGELFF.

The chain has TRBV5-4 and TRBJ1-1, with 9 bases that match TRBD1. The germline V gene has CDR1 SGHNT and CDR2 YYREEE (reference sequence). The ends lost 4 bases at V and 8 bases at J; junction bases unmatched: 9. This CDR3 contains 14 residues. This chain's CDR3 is CASSRQGEESEAFF. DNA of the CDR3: TGTGCCAGCAGCCGACAGGGGGAGGAGTCGGAAGCTTTCTTT.